The clone carrying this T cell receptor beta chain was detected only once. These data come from a study of blood T cell repertoires in COVID-19. Germline V gives CDR1 SGHRS, CDR2 YFSETQ. The CDR3 length is 13 residues. V was clipped by 0 bases and J by 6 bases, with 9 bases between them. The repertoire was sequenced with immunoSEQ multiplex PCR; TCRdb's copy has only in-frame clones and lacks some. Among about 77,000 clones listed, 90% were seen once. The sample was peripheral blood. This chain links TRBV5-1 with TRBJ1-2; TRBD1 is a possible D gene (5 bases). The sequence derives from an elderly woman with active or convalescent COVID-19. CDR3 nucleotide sequence: TGCGCCAGCAGCTTGGCCCCAGGGAATGGCTACACCTTC. As protein: CASSLAPGNGYTF.